This TCR beta chain was identified during a study of cytomegalovirus exposure and HLA in healthy donors. The PCR employed 60 Vbeta primers together with 13 Jbeta primers. Here immunoSEQ multiplex PCR was the method, and the copy in TCRdb shows in-frame clones only, minus some. The data contain around 180,000 clones, about 77% of them singletons. Per germline, CDR1 SGHRS and CDR2 YFSETQ. The CDR3 is 14 residues long. With V trimmed by 3 bases and J by 5 bases, 7 bases remained unmatched. This chain links TRBV5-1 with TRBJ2-5; 7 positions agree with TRBD1. This receptor was obtained from a woman in her twenties or thirties in good health and CMV-seropositive. Sample: PBMCs. CDR3 in DNA: TGCGCCAGCAGCTCGACAGGGTCGGTGGAGACCCAGTACTTC. Residues: CASSSTGSVETQYF.